These 21 T cell receptor beta chains were sequenced from one sample in a study of STAT5B mutations in CD4+ large granular lymphocyte leukemia. TCRdb's table, derived via immunoSEQ multiplex PCR, lists solely in-frame clones and lacks some. The sample shows approximately 39,000 clones, 65% to 90% of them seen only once. Source material: CD4+ T cells from blood buffy coats. These receptors were taken from a human donor in good health.

This chain uses TRBV5-5 with TRBJ1-1; D is unresolved. The ends were cut back, 0 bases at V and 0 bases at J, with 3 bases in the middle. Germline-derived CDR1 and CDR2 are SGHKS and YYEKEE (reference sequence). This CDR3 spans 13 amino acids. This CDR3 reads CASSLVLNTEAFF. The CDR3 nucleotides read TGTGCCAGCAGCTTGGTGTTGAACACTGAAGCTTTCTTT.

The chain uses TRBV7-8 and TRBJ1-2, with D possibly TRBD1 on 6 matching bases. Per germline, CDR1 SGHVS and CDR2 FQNEAQ. This CDR3 has 15 amino acids. V was clipped by 1 base and J by 2 bases, with 11 bases between them. CDR3 DNA sequence: TGTGCCAGCAGCTTAGTCGCGGACAGCAACTATGGCTACACCTTC. As protein: CASSLVADSNYGYTF.

V gene TRBV9 combines with J gene TRBJ2-3; D not resolved. This CDR3 is 13 amino acids long. CDR1 is SGDLS, CDR2 YYNGEE, per germline. V dropped 4 bases and J dropped 8 bases, with 14 bases sitting between them. The CDR3 DNA is TGTGCCAGCAGCTCCGGTAGGGCGCCTACGCAGTATTTT. This gives the protein CASSSGRAPTQYF.

The chain couples TRBV27 to TRBJ2-5; possibly TRBD2 for D (6 bases). Germline CDR1 MNHEY, CDR2 SMNVEV (reference sequence). The CDR3 is 15 residues long. Trimming pared 3 bases from V and 5 bases from J, leaving 16 bases between. The CDR3 spells CASSFSGLPDETQYF. The CDR3 nucleotides read TGTGCCAGCAGTTTCTCGGGACTCCCCGATGAGACCCAGTACTTC.

The rearrangement uses TRBV11-3 and TRBJ2-7; D is perhaps TRBD1 or TRBD2 (5 bases each). With 6 bases removed from V and 4 bases from J, the gap between germline ends came to 16 bases. The germline V gene encodes CDR1 SGHNT and CDR2 YENEEA. The CDR3 is 14 amino acids. The CDR3 here is CASSIGASRYEQYF. The CDR3 nucleotides are TGTGCCAGCAGTATCGGGGCTAGTAGGTACGAGCAGTACTTC.

This clone has a handful of counts. This chain connects TRBV7-2 to TRBJ1-2; D ambiguous. This CDR3 is 12 amino acids long. The V gene lost 6 bases and the J gene lost 2 bases, with 7 bases spanning the gap. Germline V gene sequence: CDR1 SGHTA, CDR2 FQGNSA. CDR3 loop: CASSHANYGYTF. As DNA, the CDR3 is TGTGCCAGCAGTCACGCGAACTATGGCTACACCTTC.

The chain couples TRBV10-2 to TRBJ1-4; no clear D gene. Trimming left V 3 bases short and J 0 bases short, with 11 bases between. CDR3 length equals 16 residues. Germline V gives CDR1 WSHSY, CDR2 SAAADI. The CDR3 bases are TGCGCCAGCAGTGATCCGTCGGGCCCAACTAATGAAAAACTGTTTTTT. Amino acids: CASSDPSGPTNEKLFF.

The chain recombines TRBV7-3 with TRBJ1-4; the match to TRBD1 covers 12 bases. V shed 2 bases and J 8 bases; nucleotides not matched to a gene: 9. This CDR3 has 17 amino acids. CDR1 SGHTA and CDR2 FQGTGA come from the germline V gene. CDR3 coding DNA: TGTGCCAGCAGCTTAGGGACAGGGGGCGACGAGGAAGAAAAACTGTTTTTT. As protein: CASSLGTGGDEEEKLFF.

The chain combines TRBV5-4 with TRBJ2-3; D gene uncertain. This CDR3 spans 13 amino acids. Germline V gene data show CDR1 as SGHNT and CDR2 as YYREEE (reference sequence). Trimming removed 4 bases from V and 5 bases from J, with 11 bases in between. CDR3 nucleotides: TGTGCCAGCAGCCTCACCTCCGGAGATACGCAGTATTTT. Its protein is CASSLTSGDTQYF.

The rearrangement uses TRBV5-1 and TRBJ2-5, with 12 bases that match TRBD2. V lost 7 bases, J lost 2 bases, and 6 bases stayed unmatched. The CDR3 runs 15 residues. Germline values: CDR1 SGHRS, CDR2 YFSETQ. CDR3 in DNA: TGCGCCAGCTCACTAGCGGGGGGAAGGCAAGAGACCCAGTACTTC. Translation gives CASSLAGGRQETQYF.

This clone was found a few times. The rearrangement uses TRBV29-1 and TRBJ2-1; 10 nucleotides line up with TRBD1. Trimming took 6 bases from V and 0 from J; bases not matched to a gene: 5. This CDR3 spans 15 amino acids. Germline V gene sequence: CDR1 SQVTM, CDR2 ANQGSEA. CDR3 protein: CSVGQGWSSYNEQFF. Here the CDR3 DNA reads TGCAGCGTGGGACAGGGGTGGAGCTCCTACAATGAGCAGTTCTTC.

This chain uses TRBV19 with TRBJ2-3; a weak D match, TRBD2 (6 bases). The V end lost 4 bases, the J end lost 6 bases, and 14 bases lay between the germline ends. The CDR3 extends over 14 amino acids. Looked up from germline, CDR1 is LNHDA and CDR2 is SQIVND (reference sequence). The CDR3 region is CASSTGAGADTQYF. DNA for the CDR3: TGTGCCAGTAGTACTGGAGCGGGTGCCGATACGCAGTATTTT. Together with reference TRBV19 and TRBJ2-3, the CDR3 gives the full variable domain: DGGITQSPKYLFRKEGQNVTLSCEQNLNHDAMYWYRQDPGQGLRLIYYSQIVNDFQKGDIAEGYSVSREKKESFPLTVTSAQKNPTAFYLCASSTGAGADTQYFGPGTRLTVL.

The count of this clone is one. This chain uses TRBV30 with TRBJ1-3; D may be TRBD1 (5 bases). V was trimmed by 5 bases and J by 4 bases, leaving 9 bases between them. Looked up from germline, CDR1 is GTSNPN and CDR2 is SVGIG (reference sequence). The CDR3 runs 12 residues. The CDR3 region has the DNA TGTGCCTGGGGGGCTTGGGGAAACACCATATATTTT. Translating it yields CAWGAWGNTIYF.

In DNA form, the CDR3 reads TGTGCCAGCAGTGGGCTCGGACAGGGGGCTCGCTATGGCTACACCTTC. Translated: CASSGLGQGARYGYTF. The chain combines TRBV6-1 with TRBJ1-2; 11 bases are a match to TRBD1. The length of the CDR3 is 16 residues. J lost 4 bases, V lost 4 bases, and 8 bases had no gene match. Germline V lookup: CDR1 MNHNS, CDR2 SASEGT.

This chain uses TRBV28 with TRBJ1-1, with 7 nucleotides matching TRBD1. The CDR3 contains 17 residues. In germline, CDR1 is MDHEN, CDR2 SYDVKM. The V gene end was trimmed by 7 bases and the J gene end by 5 bases; junction bases not matched to a gene: 19. DNA for the CDR3: TGTGCCAGCACCCTGTTTTCGGGGAGGGGGCTTGAGACTGAAGCTTTCTTT. Protein product: CASTLFSGRGLETEAFF. Looking up the rest from reference TRBV28 and TRBJ1-1 gives the full variable domain: DVKVTQSSRYLVKRTGEKVFLECVQDMDHENMFWYRQDPGLGLRLIYFSYDVKMKEKGDIPEGYSVSREKKERFSLILESASTNQTSMYLCASTLFSGRGLETEAFFGQGTRLTVV.

This clone was detected only once. The rearrangement uses TRBV29-1 and TRBJ1-2, with D perhaps matching TRBD1 (5 bases). Germline CDR1 and CDR2: SQVTM and ANQGSEA. The CDR3 spans 13 residues. V was clipped by 4 bases and J by 4 bases, with 13 bases between them. The CDR3 loop is CSVAAGLGYGYTF. CDR3 sequence (DNA): TGCAGCGTTGCGGCAGGGCTTGGCTATGGCTACACCTTC. The full variable domain, completed using reference TRBV29-1 and TRBJ1-2, is SAVISQKPSRDICQRGTSLTIQCQVDSQVTMMFWYRQQPGQSLTLIATANQGSEATYESGFVIDKFPISRPNLTFSTLTVSNMSPEDSSIYLCSVAAGLGYGYTFGSGTRLTVV.

This clone occurred once. This chain connects TRBV28 to TRBJ1-5, with 7 bases lining up with TRBD1. The length of the CDR3 is 16 residues. Germline V gene lookup returns CDR1 MDHEN and CDR2 SYDVKM. Germline trimming cut 6 bases from V and 1 base from J; bases unmatched to any gene: 9. The CDR3 DNA sequence: TGTGCCAGCAGCTATTGGGGGGACAGAAGCAATCAGCCCCAGCATTTT. It encodes CASSYWGDRSNQPQHF.

This chain links TRBV5-4 with TRBJ2-7; D might be TRBD2 (6 bases). CDR1 is SGHNT, CDR2 YYREEE, per germline (reference sequence). The CDR3 contains 12 residues. V dropped 3 bases and J dropped 3 bases, with 7 bases sitting between them. The CDR3: CASSWDFYEQYF. The CDR3 bases are TGTGCCAGCAGCTGGGACTTCTACGAGCAGTACTTC.

The genes are TRBV9 and TRBJ2-1; no definite D call. The germline V and J ends were trimmed by 3 bases and 5 bases, with 9 bases remaining between them. Per the germline V gene, CDR1 is SGDLS and CDR2 is YYNGEE. The CDR3 contains 13 residues. CDR3 sequence reads: CASSGGVDNEQFF. The CDR3, as DNA: TGTGCCAGCAGCGGAGGTGTCGACAATGAGCAGTTCTTC.

The genes are TRBV9 and TRBJ2-2, with a tentative D call TRBD1 (6 bases). Per germline, CDR1 SGDLS and CDR2 YYNGEE. Trimming pared 2 bases from V and 1 base from J, leaving 12 bases between. CDR3 length equals 16 residues. The CDR3 loop is CASSVAGTKNTGELFF. The CDR3 bases are TGTGCCAGCAGCGTCGCCGGGACAAAGAACACCGGGGAGCTGTTTTTT.

The chain recombines TRBV27 with TRBJ2-6; tentatively, D is TRBD1 (6 bases). Trimming stripped 7 bases from V and 2 bases from J, with 12 bases between. The CDR3 has 15 residues. Germline V lookup: CDR1 MNHEY, CDR2 SMNVEV (reference sequence). The DNA of the CDR3 is TGTGCCAGCACTCTACAGGGACCTGGGGCCAACGTCCTGACTTTC. Translated: CASTLQGPGANVLTF.